This paragraph reports one T cell receptor (beta chain). Its cognate antigen has yet to be identified. The sample holds no much larger clone one base away, and base qualities are not on file. This entry belongs to a study of blood T cell repertoires in COVID-19 (dated by TCRdb to the early 2020s). Describing the broader study: Samples from collaborators originated in the United States, Italy and Spain and spanned both the acute and convalescent phases of COVID-19. The material from the prospective study consisted of cDNA or gDNA derived from T cells, B-cell-depleted T cells, or PBMCs. The dataset comprised deeply sampled blood TCRbeta repertoires from subjects exposed to, actively infected with, or recovered from COVID-19. A freely available public database, intended as a resource for researchers studying the immune response to SARS-CoV-2, is where the repertoires were released. Samples came from the ongoing ImmuneRACE study (first 160 participants) plus 1,254 subjects from 6 global collaborators. The sample metadata nearly always contained a de-identified subject ID, COVID-19 status, age in years and sex. Where HLA class I and class II types were available, the types were taken from metadata supplied by the sample provider, not from assay-based typing.

Study-level results and caveats: The amount of clinical and demographic metadata varied by source and participant and was provided uncurated.

The immunoSEQ Assay, a bias-controlled multiplex PCR, was used to amplify TCRbeta CDR3 regions from genomic DNA. Processing in the source paper ran as follows. Within the assay, amplification of reference gene primers was used to estimate how many nucleated cells each sample contained. To quantify the absolute abundance of each unique TCRbeta CDR3 rearrangement, sequence reads were collapsed and filtered. For each sample, productive Simpson clonality was calculated by taking the square root of Simpson's diversity index across productive rearrangements. As stored in TCRdb, this immuneACCESS dataset retains in-frame rearrangements with V and J assigned. A fraction of the clones does not appear; measured against another copy, unresolved V genes explain less than half of the discrepancy, and the remainder lacks a known reason. That table furnishes V, J and clone size, whereas the DNA furnished D and trimming. Within this sample are around 72,000 clones, with under 90% of them counted one time only. The ten largest clones capture about 11% of the sample.

Each collaborating institution followed its own protocols to collect whole blood in K2EDTA tubes. For TCRbeta analysis, collaborators shipped samples as frozen whole blood, isolated PBMCs, or DNA extracted from either of those sample types. Between the V and J ends, shortened by 5 bases and 3 bases respectively, the junction contains 10 bases. Its CDR3 holds 13 amino acids, cysteine through phenylalanine. The kept DNA is CDR3 alone, 39 bases in frame from the first base. The rearranged chain carries TRBV12-3 or TRBV12-4 and TRBJ1-2, with the D gene not clear enough to name. The sample consisted of peripheral blood. This sequence was found in a man in his 70s with active or convalescent COVID-19. This receptor has the CDR3 CASSPHEDYGYTF. The DNA is TGTGCCAGCAGTCCCCATGAGGACTATGGCTACACCTTC.